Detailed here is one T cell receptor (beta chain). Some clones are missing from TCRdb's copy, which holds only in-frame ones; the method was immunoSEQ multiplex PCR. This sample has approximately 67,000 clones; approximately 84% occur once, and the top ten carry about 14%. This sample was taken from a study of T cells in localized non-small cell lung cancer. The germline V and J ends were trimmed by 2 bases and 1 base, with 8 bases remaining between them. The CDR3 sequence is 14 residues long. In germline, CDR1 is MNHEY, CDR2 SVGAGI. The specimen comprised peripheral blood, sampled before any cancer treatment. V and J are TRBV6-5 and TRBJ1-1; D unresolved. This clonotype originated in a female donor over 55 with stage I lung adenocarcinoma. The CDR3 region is CASSYNHRNTEAFF. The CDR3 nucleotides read TGTGCCAGCAGTTACAATCATAGGAACACTGAAGCTTTCTTT.